The 20 T cell receptor beta chains in this list originate from one sample, sequenced in a study of T cell repertoires in cytomegalovirus infection. TCRdb ran MiXCR on the reads and lists one entry per CDR3 protein. The table shows 700,000 to 850,000 distinct CDR3 sequences, with about 33% occurring only once. These receptors' targets are unknown. The input for sequencing was cultured CD8+ T cells from PBMCs, taken from culture after CMV antigen stimulation. The receptor source for this set is a human donor in good health (CMV status not recorded). Some clones in this sample may be carry-over from other donors' samples.

V usage is TRBV29-1 and J usage is TRBJ1-2; D is perhaps TRBD1 (5 bases). Trimming stripped 0 bases from V and 0 bases from J, with 8 bases between. Germline values: CDR1 SQVTM, CDR2 ANQGSEA. CDR3 length: 14 residues. For the CDR3, the DNA is TGCAGCGTTGAAGACGGGGACCCTAACTATGGCTACACCTTC. Amino acids: CSVEDGDPNYGYTF.

This clonotype has ten or more counts. The chain links TRBV7-8 to TRBJ2-2; D tentatively reads TRBD1 or TRBD2 (6 bases each). V was clipped by 7 bases and J by 3 bases, with 18 bases between them. The CDR3 length is 16 residues. In germline, CDR1 is SGHVS, CDR2 FQNEAQ. CDR3 sequence (DNA): TGTGCCAGCAACTCGGGGGCCGGACCCTACACCGGGGAGCTGTTTTTT. Amino acid sequence: CASNSGAGPYTGELFF.

The chain uses TRBV12-3 or TRBV12-4 and TRBJ2-3; D unresolved. Between the trimmed V and J ends, which lost 7 bases and 0 bases, there was a span of 8 bases. The CDR3 covers 13 residues. The CDR3 is CASTYGSTDTQYF. The CDR3 nucleotides are TGTGCCAGCACTTACGGAAGCACAGATACGCAGTATTTT.

The chain has TRBV24-1 and TRBJ2-2; 12 nucleotides line up with TRBD2. This CDR3 contains 16 residues. Losses at the gene ends were 4 bases for V and 6 bases for J; bases not matched to a gene: 5. Germline CDR1 reads KGHDR; CDR2 reads SFDVKD. CDR3 in DNA: TGTGCCACCAGTGACCCCACTAGCGGGGGGTCCGGGGAGCTGTTTTTT. It yields the protein CATSDPTSGGSGELFF.

This clonotype came up many times. V gene TRBV7-8 combines with J gene TRBJ2-1, with D unresolved. This CDR3 contains 13 residues. Germline CDR1 and CDR2: SGHVS and FQNEAQ. Trimming cost V 6 bases and J 4 bases, with 10 bases left between them. The CDR3 nucleotides read TGTGCCAGCAGTCCCGCAGGTTACAATGAGCAGTTCTTC. Its translation: CASSPAGYNEQFF.

This clonotype was observed a handful of times. The rearrangement joins TRBV27 to TRBJ1-6; D is possibly TRBD1 (6 bases). Germline CDR1 and CDR2: MNHEY and SMNVEV (reference sequence). The CDR3 totals 16 residues. Deletions cut 5 bases from V and 6 bases from J, with 17 bases between. The CDR3 sequence is CASSTPQGPINSPLHF. CDR3 nucleotide sequence: TGTGCCAGCAGTACCCCGCAGGGGCCCATTAATTCACCCCTCCACTTT.

The sample holds many counts of this clonotype. The genes are TRBV7-9 and TRBJ1-3, with unresolved D. The V gene's germline CDR1 is SEHNR and CDR2 FQNEAQ (reference sequence). The CDR3 has 16 amino acids. V shed 5 bases and J shed 0 bases, with 14 bases lying between them. The CDR3 DNA reads as TGTGCCAGCAGCCCTCCGAGCGGCCGCTCTGGAAACACCATATATTTT. Protein sequence: CASSPPSGRSGNTIYF.

CDR3 coding DNA: TGTGCCAGCAGTGAAAGACAGCTGAATTCACCCCTCCACTTT. Its protein is CASSERQLNSPLHF. V usage is TRBV6-1 and J usage is TRBJ1-6; D perhaps matches TRBD1 (5 bases). Looked up from germline, CDR1 is MNHNS and CDR2 is SASEGT. CDR3 size: 14 residues. Trimming cost V 2 bases and J 7 bases, with 9 bases left between them.

Details on this clonotype: A junction end diverges from the germline sequence, so it may reflect a read error. The J gene is TRBJ2-3, the V gene TRBV9; D may correspond to TRBD1 or TRBD2 (5 bases each). CDR1 and CDR2 from the germline V gene are SGDLS and YYNGEE. The CDR3 consists of 14 residues. The CDR3 spells CASGVGDRADTQYF. CDR3 sequence (DNA): TGTGCCAGCGGCGTAGGGGACCGGGCAGATACGCAGTATTTT.

This clonotype occurred many times. The CDR3 reads CASSWPRHGKGADTQYF. DNA of the CDR3: TGTGCCAGCAGCTGGCCCAGACACGGGAAAGGAGCAGATACGCAGTATTTT. The V and J genes are TRBV7-8 and TRBJ2-3; tentative D call: TRBD2 (5 bases). The CDR3 contains 17 residues. V was shortened by 4 bases and J by 4 bases, with 21 bases between the two germline ends. CDR1 is SGHVS, CDR2 FQNEAQ, per germline.

This clonotype was seen once. V gene TRBV10-3 combines with J gene TRBJ2-1; 8 nucleotides line up with TRBD1. V lost 10 bases to trimming and J lost 7 bases; unmatched junction nucleotides: 15. In germline, CDR1 is ENHRY, CDR2 SYGVKD. This CDR3 is 15 amino acids long. The CDR3 loop reads CATEGDRDRTNEQFF. The DNA of the CDR3 is TGTGCCACCGAGGGGGACCGGGACAGGACTAATGAGCAGTTCTTC.

This clonotype was counted a few times. The chain links TRBV5-1 to TRBJ2-1; 11 nucleotides line up with TRBD1. The CDR3 runs to 14 residues. Trimming at V came to 6 bases and at J to 8 bases, leaving 7 bases not matched to a gene. Looked up from germline, CDR1 is SGHRS and CDR2 is YFSETQ. CDR3 sequence: CASNAGQGGDEQFF. The CDR3, as DNA: TGCGCCAGCAACGCGGGACAGGGGGGCGATGAGCAGTTCTTC.

This clonotype was detected a few times. V gene TRBV12-3 or TRBV12-4 combines with J gene TRBJ2-7; 11 bases match TRBD2. The J segment lost 1 base and the V segment lost 1 base, leaving 9 bases of the junction unmatched. The CDR3 contains 18 residues. Here the CDR3 DNA reads TGTGCCAGCAGTTTAGGGGTCGGGACTAGCGGTGAATCCTACGAGCAGTACTTC. It encodes CASSLGVGTSGESYEQYF.

In its sample, this clonotype was seen a few times. The J gene is TRBJ2-5, the V gene TRBV4-1; D tentatively reads TRBD1 or TRBD2 (5 bases each). Germline V CDR1 and CDR2: MGHRA, YSYEKL. Trimming stripped 4 bases from V and 5 bases from J, with 23 bases between. This CDR3 spans 17 amino acids. The CDR3 region has the DNA TGCGCCAGCAGCCTGACTACGGGACGGACCTTTAGGGAGACCCAGTACTTC. Translating it yields CASSLTTGRTFRETQYF.

This chain connects TRBV19 to TRBJ1-1; D gene ambiguous. The germline V gene encodes CDR1 LNHDA and CDR2 SQIVND (reference sequence). Trimming took off 4 bases at V and 3 bases at J, with 15 bases between the two ends. The CDR3 sequence is 15 residues long. The CDR3 DNA sequence: TGTGCCAGTAGTACCTCCCTGCGGACGGACACTGAAGCTTTCTTT. Its translation is CASSTSLRTDTEAFF.

The table lists this clonotype with a few counts. The J gene is TRBJ1-6, the V gene TRBV7-9; tentatively, D is TRBD1 (5 bases). Trimming removed 6 bases from V and 4 bases from J, with 13 bases in between. The CDR3 has 15 amino acids. Germline CDR1 SEHNR, CDR2 FQNEAQ (reference sequence). DNA for the CDR3: TGTGCCAGCAGGACCGGGACGGAATATAATTCACCCCTCCACTTT. Protein: CASRTGTEYNSPLHF.

The CDR3 DNA is TGTGCCAGCAGCTTAGCCAGAAAGCCGCACGAGCAGTACTTC. It specifies CASSLARKPHEQYF. The J gene is TRBJ2-7, the V gene TRBV7-4, with D unclear. This CDR3 contains 14 residues. Germline V CDR1 and CDR2: SGHVT, SQSDAQ. The V end lost 0 bases, the J end lost 5 bases, and 11 bases lay between the germline ends.

In this sample, this clonotype turned up once. Germline is not matched at one junction end, which may reflect a read error. V gene TRBV12-3 or TRBV12-4 combines with J gene TRBJ2-1; D is undetermined. CDR3 length: 15 residues. Written as DNA, the CDR3 is TGTGCCAGCAGCCCCTACCCAACCCTCTACAATGGGCAGTTCTTC. It translates to CASSPYPTLYNGQFF.

This rearrangement joins TRBV5-1 to TRBJ2-3; tentatively, D is TRBD1 (5 bases). Germline V gene data show CDR1 as SGHRS and CDR2 as YFSETQ. This CDR3 spans 17 amino acids. V lost 4 bases to trimming and J lost 4 bases, with 22 bases between them. The CDR3 sequence: CASSPRDWGYIADTQYF. CDR3 DNA: TGCGCCAGCAGCCCCAGGGATTGGGGCTATATTGCAGATACGCAGTATTTT.

The chain employs TRBV12-3 or TRBV12-4 and TRBJ1-6; D is undetermined. V gave up 7 bases and J gave up 1 base, with 17 bases separating them. This CDR3 comprises 17 residues. The CDR3 coding sequence is TGTGCCAGCACCATCGGGCCTCAGCTATCCTATAATTCACCCCTCCACTTT. This encodes CASTIGPQLSYNSPLHF.